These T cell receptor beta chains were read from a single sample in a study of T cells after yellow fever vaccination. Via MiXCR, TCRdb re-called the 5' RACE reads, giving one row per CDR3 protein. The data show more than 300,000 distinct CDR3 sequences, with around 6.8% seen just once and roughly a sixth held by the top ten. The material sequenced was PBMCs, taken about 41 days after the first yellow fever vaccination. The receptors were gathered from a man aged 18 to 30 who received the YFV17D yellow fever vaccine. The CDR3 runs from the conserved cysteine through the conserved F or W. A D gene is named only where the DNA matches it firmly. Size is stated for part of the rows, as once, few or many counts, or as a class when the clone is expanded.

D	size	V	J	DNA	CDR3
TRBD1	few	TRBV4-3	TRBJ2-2	TGCGCCAGCAGCCAAGATCCCGCAGGGGGTCTTGCCGGGGAGCTGTTTTTT	CASSQDPAGGLAGELFF
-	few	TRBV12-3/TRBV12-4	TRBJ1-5	TGTGCCAGCATGCCCCAATATAGCAATCAGCCCCAGCATTTT	CASMPQYSNQPQHF
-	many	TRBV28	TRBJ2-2	TGTGCCAGCAGTTTAGCCGGCGACACCGGGGAGCTGTTTTTT	CASSLAGDTGELFF
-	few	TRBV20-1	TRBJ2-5	TGCTGTGCTAGAGATAAGGACTCCGACTTATGGGCCCAGTACTTC	CCARDKDSDLWAQYF
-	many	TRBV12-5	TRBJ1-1	TGTGCTAGTGGTTTGCCGGACCGGAACACTGAAGCTTTCTTT	CASGLPDRNTEAFF
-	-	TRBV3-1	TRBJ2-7	TGTGCCAGCAGCCGTGAGGACGAGCAGTACTTC	CASSREDEQYF
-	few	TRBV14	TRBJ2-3	TGTGCCAGCAGCCCTTATCGGCGTAGCGGCACAGATACGCAGTATTTT	CASSPYRRSGTDTQYF
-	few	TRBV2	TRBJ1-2	TGTGCCAGCTGGCGGGCTAACTATGGCTACACCTTC	CASWRANYGYTF
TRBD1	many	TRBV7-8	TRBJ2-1	TGTGCCAGCAGCCCGTGGGACAGGGGGACGAATGAGCAGTTCTTC	CASSPWDRGTNEQFF
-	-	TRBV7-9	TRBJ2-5	TGTGCCAGCAGCCCGAGAACAAGGCAAGAGACCCAGTACTTC	CASSPRTRQETQYF
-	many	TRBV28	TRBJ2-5	TGTGCCAGCAGTTTACCCTACCAAGAGACCCAGTACTTC	CASSLPYQETQYF
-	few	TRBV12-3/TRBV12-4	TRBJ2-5	TGTGCCAGCAGTCCCTATCGCGGGGTGGGGGAGACCCAGTACTTC	CASSPYRGVGETQYF
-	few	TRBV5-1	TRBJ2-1	TGCGCCAGCAGCTTGGAGTTAGGGTATGAGCAGTTCTTC	CASSLELGYEQFF
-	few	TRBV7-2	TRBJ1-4	TGTGCCAGCAGCTTAGGTCCCTCTTTTGGTGGTGAAAAACTGTTTTTT	CASSLGPSFGGEKLFF
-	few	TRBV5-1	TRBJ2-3	TGCGCCAGCAGCACCACCCCGACCCTAACAGATACGCAGTATTTT	CASSTTPTLTDTQYF
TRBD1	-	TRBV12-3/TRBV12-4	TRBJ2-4	TGTGCCAGCAGCCCTCGGACAGGGGTGGCCAAAAACATTCAGTACTTC	CASSPRTGVAKNIQYF
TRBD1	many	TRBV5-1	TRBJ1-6	TGCGCCAGCAGCACTCGGGACAGGGCTTATTCACCCCTCCACTTT	CASSTRDRAYSPLHF
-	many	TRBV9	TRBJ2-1	TGTGCCAGCAGCGTAAGGGACCTTACACCCGCCTACAATGAGCAGTTCTTC	CASSVRDLTPAYNEQFF
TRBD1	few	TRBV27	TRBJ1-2	TGTGCCAGCAGTTTCGGACAGGGGGCTTTTGGCTACACCTTC	CASSFGQGAFGYTF
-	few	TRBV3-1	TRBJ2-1	TGTGCCAGCAGCCAAGAGTATGGGCGGTCCTACAATGAGCAGTTCTTC	CASSQEYGRSYNEQFF
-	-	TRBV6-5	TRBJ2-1	TGTGCCAGCAGTTACTCCCCGGGACAAGGAGACAATGAGCAGTTCTTC	CASSYSPGQGDNEQFF
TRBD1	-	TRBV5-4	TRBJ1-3	TGTGCCAGCAGCCGTATGACAGGGCTTTCCGGAAACACCATATATTTT	CASSRMTGLSGNTIYF
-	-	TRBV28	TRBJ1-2	TGTGCCAGCAACAGCCGGGGCAGGGGATTGGGCTACACCTTC	CASNSRGRGLGYTF
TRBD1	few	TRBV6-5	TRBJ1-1	TGTGCCAGCAGTTACTCGAATATCCTCCGGGACAGGGGGCTTGAAGCTTTCTTT	CASSYSNILRDRGLEAFF
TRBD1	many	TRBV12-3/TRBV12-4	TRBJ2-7	TGTGCCAGCAGTTCAACAGGGGACGAGCAGTACTTC	CASSSTGDEQYF
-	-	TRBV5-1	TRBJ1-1	TGCGCCAGCAGCTTGGGGGGAGGGTGGTTGAACACTGAAGCTTTCTTT	CASSLGGGWLNTEAFF
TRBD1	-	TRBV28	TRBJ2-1	TGTGCCAGCAGTTCATGGACAGGGATTCGGGGCGAGCAGTTCTTC	CASSSWTGIRGEQFF
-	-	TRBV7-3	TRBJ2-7	TGTGCCAGCAGCTTAAGGGCAGACAAGGCGGCCTCCTACGAGCAGTACTTC	CASSLRADKAASYEQYF